The 12 T cell receptor beta chains below come from one sample, sequenced in a study of blood T cell repertoires in COVID-19. Produced via immunoSEQ multiplex PCR; TCRdb's table is partial and in-frame only. The sample has roughly 340,000 clones; around 87% are singletons. Input material: peripheral blood. Receptor source: a woman between 50 and 59 years old with COVID-19, enrolled during active disease.

The rearrangement joins TRBV9 to TRBJ2-3, with 8 bases lining up with TRBD2. The germline CDR1 and CDR2 sequences are SGDLS and YYNGEE. V shed 0 bases, J shed 6 bases, and the junction held 9 bases outside the gene matches. This CDR3 spans 16 amino acids. The CDR3, as DNA: TGTGCCAGCAGCGTAGGGGCGGGAGGACGGGAGGATACGCAGTATTTT. Translated: CASSVGAGGREDTQYF.

This rearrangement joins TRBV5-1 to TRBJ2-3; 15 bases fit TRBD2. The germline CDR1 and CDR2 sequences are SGHRS and YFSETQ. V was pared by 4 bases and J by 3 bases, with 6 bases of the junction left unmatched. CDR3 length: 17 amino acids. CDR3 loop: CASSPGTSGRLTDTQYF. Written as DNA, the CDR3 is TGCGCCAGCAGCCCCGGGACTAGCGGGAGGTTAACAGATACGCAGTATTTT.

The chain couples TRBV9 to TRBJ1-1; no definite D call. CDR3 size: 14 residues. The V gene lost 0 bases and the J gene lost 4 bases, with 10 bases spanning the gap. The germline V gene encodes CDR1 SGDLS and CDR2 YYNGEE. Here the CDR3 DNA reads TGTGCCAGCAGCGTAGACCCTCGGAGCACTGAAGCTTTCTTT. This codes for CASSVDPRSTEAFF.

This clone was detected only once. The rearrangement uses TRBV5-1 and TRBJ2-1; 7 bases align to TRBD1. V shed 4 bases, J shed 0 bases, and the junction held 7 bases outside the gene matches. Per the germline V gene, CDR1 is SGHRS and CDR2 is YFSETQ. The CDR3 spans 16 residues. For the CDR3, the DNA is TGCGCCAGCAGCCCAGGGACAGCTTACTCCTACAATGAGCAGTTCTTC. Amino acids: CASSPGTAYSYNEQFF. Looking up the rest from reference TRBV5-1 and TRBJ2-1 gives the full variable domain: KAGVTQTPRYLIKTRGQQVTLSCSPISGHRSVSWYQQTPGQGLQFLFEYFSETQRNKGNFPGRFSGRQFSNSRSEMNVSTLELGDSALYLCASSPGTAYSYNEQFFGPGTRLTVL.

In its sample, this clone was seen once. J is TRBJ1-2 and V is TRBV5-1; weak D call: TRBD1 (5 bases). The V and J ends lost 2 bases and 5 bases respectively, with 13 bases between them. The CDR3 covers 14 residues. Germline V gives CDR1 SGHRS, CDR2 YFSETQ. The CDR3 nucleotides read TGCGCCAGCAGCTTTGGCTCCGGGACTTATGGCTACACCTTC. This codes for CASSFGSGTYGYTF.

This chain uses TRBV7-9 with TRBJ1-1; D is unclear. V lost 3 bases and J 1 base, leaving 6 bases between the germline ends. This CDR3 has 13 residues. Germline lookup yields CDR1 SEHNR and CDR2 FQNEAQ (reference sequence). CDR3 amino acids: CASSFGENTEAFF. CDR3 nucleotide sequence: TGTGCCAGCAGCTTCGGTGAGAACACTGAAGCTTTCTTT.

The chain joins TRBV5-1 to TRBJ2-1; 11 nucleotides align to TRBD2. The CDR3 covers 15 residues. V dropped 0 bases and J dropped 9; count of bases not matched to a gene: 5. Germline V gene lookup returns CDR1 SGHRS and CDR2 YFSETQ. The CDR3 is CASSLDLAGGVEQFF. The CDR3 DNA follows: TGCGCCAGCAGCTTGGACCTAGCGGGAGGTGTTGAGCAGTTCTTC.

The chain couples TRBV19 to TRBJ1-2; 9 bases are a match to TRBD1. The CDR3 totals 15 residues. With V trimmed by 4 bases and J by 6 bases, 9 bases remained unmatched. CDR1 LNHDA and CDR2 SQIVND come from the germline V gene (reference sequence). DNA of the CDR3: TGTGCCAGTAGTAGAACAACCGGGACAGGGAATGGCTACACCTTC. Translation gives CASSRTTGTGNGYTF.

The chain uses TRBV7-8 and TRBJ1-5; 7 nucleotides align to TRBD1. The CDR3 spans 16 residues. CDR1 is SGHVS, CDR2 FQNEAQ, per germline. V was pared by 3 bases and J by 3 bases, with 8 bases of the junction left unmatched. The CDR3 bases are TGTGCCAGCAGCTTCCTATCGGGACAGTTCAATCAGCCCCAGCATTTT. This sequence encodes CASSFLSGQFNQPQHF.

This chain links TRBV5-1 with TRBJ1-2; possible D gene TRBD1, 6 bases. Between the trimmed V and J ends, which lost 0 bases and 6 bases, there was a span of 12 bases. Per the germline V gene, CDR1 is SGHRS and CDR2 is YFSETQ. CDR3 length: 14 amino acids. Here the CDR3 DNA reads TGCGCCAGCAGCTTGGCCTCGACAGGTGATGGCTACACCTTC. Amino acids: CASSLASTGDGYTF.

The genes are TRBV7-6 and TRBJ2-7, with 15 bases that match TRBD2. Unmatched junction bases numbered 12, after V lost 5 bases and J lost 1 base. The CDR3 extends over 19 amino acids. From germline, CDR1 is SGHVS and CDR2 FNYEAQ. CDR3 residues: CASSLPAGLAGGTSYEQYF. The CDR3 coding sequence is TGTGCCAGCAGCCTACCCGCGGGACTAGCGGGAGGTACGTCCTACGAGCAGTACTTC.

The chain is built from TRBV6-5 and TRBJ1-3; a possible D gene is TRBD1 (5 bases). Trimming shortened V by 4 bases and J by 2 bases, and 9 bases separated the two germline ends. This CDR3 is 14 amino acids long. CDR1 and CDR2 from the germline V gene are MNHEY and SVGAGI. The chain's CDR3 is CASSWGVAGNTIYF. CDR3 bases: TGTGCCAGCAGTTGGGGGGTCGCTGGAAACACCATATATTTT.